The following is a T cell receptor beta chain sequence with its context. There is no known antigen for this receptor. No base quality values were provided; no much bigger clone lies one nucleotide off. The germline V gene gives CDR1 as SGHTS and CDR2 as YDEGEE. The germline V end is reduced by 3 bases and the J end by 4 bases; junction bases left unmatched: 3. The CDR3 runs 13 residues from the cysteine to the phenylalanine. The read is trimmed to its CDR3 DNA, 39 bases read in frame from base 1. The data originate from a study of T cell changes during pregnancy in multiple sclerosis (dated by TCRdb to about 2019). Background on the whole study: Changes in the T cell repertoire over the course of pregnancy were examined in this study in women with multiple sclerosis.

The library was generated by the immunoSEQ multiplex PCR assay. TCRdb took this table from immuneACCESS and kept in-frame rearrangements with V and J called. Such tables lack part of the clones; where checked against another copy, unresolved V genes explain under half of the gap, and the rest is unexplained. The sample has some 89,000 clones on record, approximately 94% of them singletons. The ten largest account for around 2.5% of the sample. The receptor was derived from a female donor with multiple sclerosis, enrolled in a pregnancy study. The V and J segments used are TRBV5-8 and TRBJ1-2; TRBD1 agrees with 7 junctional bases. The sample consisted of peripheral blood, taken in the third trimester of pregnancy. The sequenced DNA: TGTGCCAGCAGCTACTCAGGGGGCTATGGCTACACCTTC. Translated, this gives CASSYSGGYGYTF.